The T cell receptor (beta chain) described here comes from a study of a mutant IDH1 vaccine in newly diagnosed glioma. On the study more broadly: The study started vaccination 4-6 weeks after radiotherapy alone, or with temozolomide cycles. Patients previously underwent radiotherapy, temozolomide, or both, and most underwent both. Regarding the study as a whole: Whatever changes occurred in top peripheral T cell clonotypes seemed unrelated to pseudoprogression.

Indicated time point: week 11, during vaccination. With topical imiquimod, each dose of the vaccine consisted of 300 ug of mutant IDH1 20-mer peptide. This CDR3 is built from 13 residues. Germline CDR1 reads GTSNPN; CDR2 reads SVGIG (reference sequence). TCRdb's table, derived via immunoSEQ multiplex PCR, lists solely in-frame clones and lacks some. The sample lists 95,000 to 120,000 clones, roughly 90% occurring once. With respect to this clone: Its antigen is undetermined. A junction end diverges from the germline sequence, so it may reflect a read error.

The chain joins TRBV30 to TRBJ2-1; 7 bases align to TRBD2. Sample: PBMCs, taken from a glioma patient whose treatment included an IDH1 peptide vaccine. The receptor comes from a woman in her forties or fifties with glioma. CDR3 nucleotide sequence: TGTGCCTGGAGTGTAGGTCCGAGACTAGCTTGGATCTTC. Residues: CAWSVGPRLAWIF. Variable domain in full (rest from reference TRBV30 and TRBJ2-1): SQTIHQWPATLVQPVGSPLSLECTVEGTSNPNLYWYRQAAGRGLQLLFYSVGIGQISSEVPQNLSASRPQDRQFILSSKKLLLSDSGFYLCAWSVGPRLAWIFGPGTRLTVL.